The subject of this entry is one T cell receptor beta chain. Its antigen remains unknown. The entry originates in a study of T cell responses to AZD1222 COVID-19 vaccine. Study outcomes and limitations: At 160-218 and 743-854, vaccine-associated CD4 TCRs were dominant, and they spanned spike. Reportedly, close to half of spike-specific TCRs are directed against unmutated variant regions. AZD1222 recipients seropositive at baseline numbered only six or seven. An increase in Spike-specific TCR breadth and depth was observed after two AZD1222 doses.

There are 17 residues in the CDR3. Losses at the gene ends were 3 bases for V and 1 base for J; bases not matched to a gene: 8. Germline CDR1 SGHTS, CDR2 YDEGEE. Libraries were prepared by immunoSEQ multiplex PCR; TCRdb keeps only in-frame clonotypes and omits some of them. This table holds about 140,000 clones, approximately 92% found once. The sequencing here drew on peripheral blood, taken on day 0 of AZD1222 vaccination. The clonotype originates from an adult in good health. J is TRBJ2-2 and V is TRBV5-8; 8 bases are a match to TRBD1. CDR3 bases: TGTGCCAGCAGCTCCTCACAGGGGGGATGGAACACCGGGGAGCTGTTTTTT. Residues: CASSSSQGGWNTGELFF.